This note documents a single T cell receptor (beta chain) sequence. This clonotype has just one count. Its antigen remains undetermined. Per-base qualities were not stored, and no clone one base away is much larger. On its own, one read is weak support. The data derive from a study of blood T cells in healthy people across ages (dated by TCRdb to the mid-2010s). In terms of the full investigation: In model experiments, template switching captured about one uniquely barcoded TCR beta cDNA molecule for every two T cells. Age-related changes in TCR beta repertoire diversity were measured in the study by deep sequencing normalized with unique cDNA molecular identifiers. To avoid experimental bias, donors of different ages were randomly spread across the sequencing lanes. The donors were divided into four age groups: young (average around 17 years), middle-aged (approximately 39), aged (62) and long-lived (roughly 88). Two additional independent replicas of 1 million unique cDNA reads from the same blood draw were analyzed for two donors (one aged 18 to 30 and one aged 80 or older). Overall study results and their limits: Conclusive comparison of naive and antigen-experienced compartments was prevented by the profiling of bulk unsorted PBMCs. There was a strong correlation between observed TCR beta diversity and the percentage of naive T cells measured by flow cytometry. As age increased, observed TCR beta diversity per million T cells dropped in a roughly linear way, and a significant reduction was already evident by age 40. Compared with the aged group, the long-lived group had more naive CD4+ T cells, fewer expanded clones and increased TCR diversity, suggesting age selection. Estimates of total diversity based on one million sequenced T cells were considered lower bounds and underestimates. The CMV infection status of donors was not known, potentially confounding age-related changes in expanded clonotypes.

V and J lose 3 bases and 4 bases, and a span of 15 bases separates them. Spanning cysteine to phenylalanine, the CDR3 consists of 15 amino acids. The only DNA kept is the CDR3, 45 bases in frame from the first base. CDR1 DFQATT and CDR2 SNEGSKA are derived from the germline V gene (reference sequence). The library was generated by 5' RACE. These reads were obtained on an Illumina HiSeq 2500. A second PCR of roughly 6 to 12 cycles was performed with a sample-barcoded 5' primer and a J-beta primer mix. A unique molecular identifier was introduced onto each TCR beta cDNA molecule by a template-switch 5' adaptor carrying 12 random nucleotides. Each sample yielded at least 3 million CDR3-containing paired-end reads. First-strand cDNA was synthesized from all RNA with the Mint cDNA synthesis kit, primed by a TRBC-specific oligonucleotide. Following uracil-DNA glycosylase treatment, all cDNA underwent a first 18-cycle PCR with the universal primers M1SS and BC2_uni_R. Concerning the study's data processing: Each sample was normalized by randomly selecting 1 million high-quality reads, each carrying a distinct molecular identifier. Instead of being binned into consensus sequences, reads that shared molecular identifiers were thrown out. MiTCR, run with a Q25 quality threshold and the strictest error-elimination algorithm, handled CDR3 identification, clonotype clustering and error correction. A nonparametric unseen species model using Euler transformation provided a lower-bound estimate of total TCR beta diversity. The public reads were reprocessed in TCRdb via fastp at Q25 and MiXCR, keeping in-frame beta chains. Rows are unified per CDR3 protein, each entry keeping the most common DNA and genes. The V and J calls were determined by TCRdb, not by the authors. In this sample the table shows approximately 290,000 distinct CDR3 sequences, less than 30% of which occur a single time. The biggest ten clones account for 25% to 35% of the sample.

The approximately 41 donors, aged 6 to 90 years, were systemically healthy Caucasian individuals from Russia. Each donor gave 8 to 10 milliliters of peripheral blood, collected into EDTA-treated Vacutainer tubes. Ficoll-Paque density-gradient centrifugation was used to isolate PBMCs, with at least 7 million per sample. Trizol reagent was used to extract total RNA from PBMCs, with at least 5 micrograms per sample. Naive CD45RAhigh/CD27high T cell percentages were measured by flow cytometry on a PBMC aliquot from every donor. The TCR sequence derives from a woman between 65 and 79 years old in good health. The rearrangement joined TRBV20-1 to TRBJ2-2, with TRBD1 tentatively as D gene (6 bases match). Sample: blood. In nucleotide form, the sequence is TGCAGTGCTAGGGGCTTGGGGGCGGTCACCGGGGAGCTGTTTTTT. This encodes CSARGLGAVTGELFF.